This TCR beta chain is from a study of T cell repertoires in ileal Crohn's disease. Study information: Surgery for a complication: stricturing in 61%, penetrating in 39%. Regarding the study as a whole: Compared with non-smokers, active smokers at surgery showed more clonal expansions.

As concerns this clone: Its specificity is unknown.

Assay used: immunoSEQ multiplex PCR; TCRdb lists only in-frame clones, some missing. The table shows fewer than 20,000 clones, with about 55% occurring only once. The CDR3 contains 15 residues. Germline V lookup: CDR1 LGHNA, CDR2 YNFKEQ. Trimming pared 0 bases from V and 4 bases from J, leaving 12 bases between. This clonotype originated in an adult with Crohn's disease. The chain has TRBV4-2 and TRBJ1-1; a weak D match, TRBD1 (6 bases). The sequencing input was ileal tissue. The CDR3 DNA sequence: TGTGCCAGCAGCCAAGATGGCAGGGGCGGCACTGAAGCTTTCTTT. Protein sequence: CASSQDGRGGTEAFF.